This TCR beta chain was documented in a study of cytomegalovirus exposure and HLA in healthy donors. Findings and caveats of the study: The authors later linked a missense DCLRE1C variant to TCR beta V- and J-gene trimming.

In germline, CDR1 is MNHNS, CDR2 SASEGT. Trimming took off 2 bases at V and 0 bases at J, with 11 bases between the two ends. This CDR3 is built from 16 residues. Details on this clone: Its matching antigen is unknown.

The study sampled nominally healthy donors, though unrecorded immune exposures were likely. The primer mix had 60 Vbeta and 13 Jbeta primers. Assay: immunoSEQ multiplex PCR; the TCRdb copy retains only in-frame clones and omits some. Of approximately 150,000 clones in the sample, about 70% were seen once. Sequenced material: PBMCs. The genes are TRBV6-1 and TRBJ1-3, with D maybe TRBD1 (6 bases). The TCR was taken from a woman under 30 in good health and CMV-seropositive. The CDR3: CASSEQGTSSGNTIYF. In DNA, the CDR3 is TGTGCCAGCAGTGAACAGGGGACTAGCTCTGGAAACACCATATATTTT.